The 12 T cell receptor beta chains given below trace back to one sample, sequenced in a study of cytomegalovirus exposure and HLA in healthy donors. Primers: 60 Vbeta forward and 13 Jbeta reverse. TCRdb's copy holds only in-frame clones and misses some; the assay was immunoSEQ multiplex PCR. Of some 95,000 clones detected, roughly 71% appear once; the ten largest clones hold roughly 5%. The sample comprised PBMCs. The receptors shown here come from a woman aged 40 to 50 in good health and CMV-seronegative.

Note on this clone: The sample carries other DNA sequences with the same CDR3. The genes are TRBV20-1 and TRBJ1-1; no definite D call. Germline lookup yields CDR1 DFQATT and CDR2 SNEGSKA (reference sequence). The CDR3 runs 11 residues. Trimming pared 6 bases from V and 5 bases from J, leaving 10 bases between. The CDR3: CSATGNTEAFF. The CDR3 nucleotides are TGCAGTGCAACCGGGAATACTGAAGCTTTCTTT.

This clone was seen a single time. The rearrangement joins TRBV9 to TRBJ1-1, with D possibly being TRBD1 (5 bases). This CDR3 is built from 15 residues. Germline values: CDR1 SGDLS, CDR2 YYNGEE. V dropped 0 bases and J dropped 10 bases, with 19 bases sitting between them. CDR3 protein: CASSVGVGRTSRAFF. In nucleotides, the CDR3 is TGTGCCAGCAGCGTAGGGGTCGGACGGACAAGCCGAGCTTTCTTT.

Worth noting for this clone: The junction does not match germline at one end; this may be a read error. The J gene is TRBJ1-5, the V gene TRBV28, with D maybe TRBD1 (5 bases). The CDR3 spans 14 residues. Per the germline V gene, CDR1 is MDHEN and CDR2 is SYDVKM. CDR3 coding DNA: TGTGCCAGCAATTTAGCAGGGTTCAATCAGCCCCAGCATTTT. Its protein is CASNLAGFNQPQHF.

The chain links TRBV9 to TRBJ2-1; D not certain. Trimming removed 4 bases from V and 9 bases from J, with 11 bases in between. Germline V CDR1 and CDR2: SGDLS, YYNGEE. The CDR3 spans 12 residues. The CDR3 nucleotides are TGTGCCAGCAGCCTCCGACTGGGTGAGCAGTTCTTC. Protein product: CASSLRLGEQFF.

CDR3 DNA: TGTGCCAGCAGAAAGACAGGGGGAACGGGCACAGATACGCAGTATTTT. Translated, it gives CASRKTGGTGTDTQYF. The chain joins TRBV6-6 to TRBJ2-3; 9 nucleotides agree with TRBD1. This CDR3 is built from 16 residues. Germline V gene lookup returns CDR1 MNHNY and CDR2 SVGAGI (reference sequence). J was trimmed by 1 base and V by 6 bases; bases with no gene match: 8.

Turning to this clone: This likely comes from a read error, as the CDR3 has no conserved phenylalanine or tryptophan at its end. The chain recombines TRBV4-1 with TRBJ2-3; maybe TRBD1 (6 bases). The CDR3 extends over 16 amino acids. Between the trimmed V and J ends, which lost 1 base and 3 bases, there was a span of 14 bases. Germline V lookup: CDR1 MGHRA, CDR2 YSYEKL. CDR3 in DNA: TGCGCCAGCAGCCAAGGGGGCAGGGGAAGGACAGATACGCAGTATGTT. It translates to CASSQGGRGRTDTQYV.

The rearrangement links TRBV4-2 to TRBJ1-2, with D possibly matching TRBD1 (5 bases). Between the trimmed V and J ends, which lost 0 bases and 5 bases, there was a span of 13 bases. Germline V lookup: CDR1 LGHNA, CDR2 YNFKEQ. CDR3 length: 15 amino acids. In DNA form, the CDR3 reads TGTGCCAGCAGCCAAGAAGGGGCCAGGGTATATGGCTACACCTTC. Its translation is CASSQEGARVYGYTF.

The gene calls are TRBV9 and TRBJ2-3; TRBD2 matches 9 bases. V shed 3 bases, J shed 4 bases, and the junction held 6 bases outside the gene matches. The CDR3 consists of 15 residues. Germline assignment: CDR1 SGDLS and CDR2 YYNGEE. The CDR3 coding sequence is TGTGCCAGCAGCGACATGCGGGGGGGCCCAGATACGCAGTATTTT. Amino acid sequence: CASSDMRGGPDTQYF.

J is TRBJ2-3 and V is TRBV14, with 9 bases fitting TRBD2. J was trimmed by 2 bases and V by 0 bases; bases with no gene match: 9. This CDR3 spans 18 amino acids. Germline V gene lookup returns CDR1 SGHDN and CDR2 FVKESK. CDR3 sequence reads: CASSQDVVRGGPTDTQYF. CDR3 coding DNA: TGTGCCAGCAGCCAAGACGTAGTGCGGGGGGGACCCACAGATACGCAGTATTTT.

This clone was observed a few times. The rearrangement links TRBV19 to TRBJ2-1, with 8 bases matching TRBD2. V trimming: 3 bases; J trimming: 3 bases; junction bases outside the gene matches: 4. The CDR3 loop spans 15 amino acids. Germline V gives CDR1 LNHDA, CDR2 SQIVND (reference sequence). CDR3 sequence reads: CASSMRGEVYNEQFF. The CDR3, as DNA: TGTGCCAGTAGTATGCGGGGGGAGGTCTACAATGAGCAGTTCTTC.

This chain joins TRBV7-6 and TRBJ1-3; D call uncertain. The CDR3 extends over 17 amino acids. V gave up 0 bases and J gave up 9 bases, with 21 bases separating them. The germline V gene encodes CDR1 SGHVS and CDR2 FNYEAQ. Here the CDR3 reads CASSLASASGESVTIYF. Here the CDR3 DNA reads TGTGCCAGCAGCTTAGCGTCAGCAAGTGGAGAGAGCGTCACCATATATTTT.

V is TRBV6-5 and J is TRBJ2-7; perhaps TRBD1 as D (6 bases). Germline CDR1 MNHEY, CDR2 SVGAGI. The length of the CDR3 is 15 residues. The V end was cut by 0 bases, the J end by 3 bases, with 12 bases between. The CDR3 protein is CASSYSRQASYEQYF. In nucleotides, the CDR3 is TGTGCCAGCAGTTACTCAAGACAGGCTAGCTACGAGCAGTACTTC.